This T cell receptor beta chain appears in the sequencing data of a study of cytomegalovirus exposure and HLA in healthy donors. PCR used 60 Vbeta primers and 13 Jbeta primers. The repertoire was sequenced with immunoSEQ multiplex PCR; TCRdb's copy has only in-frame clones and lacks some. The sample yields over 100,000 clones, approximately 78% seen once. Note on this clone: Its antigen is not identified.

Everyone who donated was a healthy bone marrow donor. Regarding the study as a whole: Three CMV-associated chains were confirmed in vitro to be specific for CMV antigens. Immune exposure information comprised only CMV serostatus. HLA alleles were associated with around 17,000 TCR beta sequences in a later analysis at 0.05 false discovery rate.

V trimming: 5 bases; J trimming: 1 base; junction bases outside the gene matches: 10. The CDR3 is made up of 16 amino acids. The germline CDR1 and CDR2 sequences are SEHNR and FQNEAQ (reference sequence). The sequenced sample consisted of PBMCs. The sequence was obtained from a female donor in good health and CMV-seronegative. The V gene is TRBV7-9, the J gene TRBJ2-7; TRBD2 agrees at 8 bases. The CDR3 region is CASSPQGAGESYEQYF. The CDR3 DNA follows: TGTGCCAGCAGCCCACAAGGAGCGGGAGAATCCTACGAGCAGTACTTC.